This T cell receptor (beta chain) was recorded in a study of blood T cells in healthy people across ages. General study findings and limits: Both higher diversity and more naive CD4+ cells marked long-lived donors when set against aged donors.

The authors ran a second PCR of 7 to 11 cycles using a sample-barcoded 5' primer and a J-beta primer mix. TCRdb re-derived calls from the 5' RACE reads in MiXCR, one entry per CDR3 protein. The top ten hold around 7.7% of the sample, which has around 1,500,000 distinct CDR3 sequences, approximately 30% seen once. This clonotype was detected only a few times. The antigen remains undetermined. CDR1 and CDR2 from the germline V gene are DFQATT and SNEGSKA (reference sequence). The V end lost 3 bases, the J end lost 3 bases, and 16 bases lay between the germline ends. This CDR3 has 15 amino acids. What was sequenced was blood. This chain links TRBV20-1 with TRBJ2-3, with D possibly matching TRBD2 (7 bases). The receptor comes from a young woman in good health. The CDR3 loop reads CSASPGGRGTDTQYF. CDR3 DNA: TGCAGTGCTAGCCCCGGGGGGCGGGGGACAGATACGCAGTATTTT.